A selection of T cell receptor beta chains follows, all from one sample in a study of T cell responses to AZD1222 COVID-19 vaccine. Profiling relied on immunoSEQ multiplex PCR, and the TCRdb table lists in-frame clones only, not all of them. The sample has about 120,000 clones; roughly 90% are singletons. The sample consisted of peripheral blood, taken 28 days after the second AZD1222 dose. The receptors originated from an adult who received the AZD1222 COVID-19 vaccine. Both conserved end residues are part of each CDR3. D genes are given only for firm matches. Expanded clones are given a class, and other clones once, few, many or no size at all.

J gene: TRBJ2-7
CDR3 length: 14
D gene: TRBD1
clone size: once
V gene: TRBV28
CDR3 DNA: TGTGCCAGCAGGATGGACAGGGTACCCTACGAGCAGTACTTC
CDR3 protein: CASRMDRVPYEQYF

J gene: TRBJ1-1
CDR3 length: 18
D gene: -
clone size: -
V gene: TRBV5-6
CDR3 DNA: TGTGCCAGCAGCCGGAATACCGGGACAAGGTTTTTGGACACTGAAGCTTTCTTT
CDR3 protein: CASSRNTGTRFLDTEAFF

J gene: TRBJ2-7
CDR3 length: 14
D gene: TRBD1
clone size: -
V gene: TRBV29-1
CDR3 DNA: TGCAGCGTCCTCCCCGGGACAGGGACCTACGAGCAGTACTTC
CDR3 protein: CSVLPGTGTYEQYF

J gene: TRBJ2-1
CDR3 length: 16
D gene: TRBD2
clone size: once
V gene: TRBV11-3
CDR3 DNA: TGTGCCAGCAGCCCACCGGGGCTAGCGGGGCGGGGTGAGCAGTTCTTC
CDR3 protein: CASSPPGLAGRGEQFF

J gene: TRBJ2-1
CDR3 length: 12
D gene: -
clone size: -
V gene: TRBV9
CDR3 DNA: TGTGCCAGCAGCGGAATGGACAATGAGCAGTTCTTC
CDR3 protein: CASSGMDNEQFF

J gene: TRBJ2-2
CDR3 length: 14
D gene: TRBD1
clone size: few
V gene: TRBV11-3
CDR3 DNA: TGTGCCAGCAGCCGACAGGGCTCCACCGGGGAGCTGTTTTTT
CDR3 protein: CASSRQGSTGELFF

J gene: TRBJ1-5
CDR3 length: 18
D gene: -
clone size: -
V gene: TRBV20-1
CDR3 DNA: TGCAGTGCTAGTAGGGAAATCCTGGGGGGCCATAGCAATCAGCCCCAGCATTTT
CDR3 protein: CSASREILGGHSNQPQHF

J gene: TRBJ1-2
CDR3 length: 12
D gene: -
clone size: -
V gene: TRBV29-1
CDR3 DNA: TGCAGCGGGGGAAGGGAGAGACGGGGCTACACCTTC
CDR3 protein: CSGGRERRGYTF

J gene: TRBJ1-1
CDR3 length: 14
D gene: -
clone size: -
V gene: TRBV18
CDR3 DNA: TGTGCCAGCTCACCACTGAGACAGAACACTGAAGCTTTCTTT
CDR3 protein: CASSPLRQNTEAFF

J gene: TRBJ2-3
CDR3 length: 15
D gene: -
clone size: -
V gene: TRBV5-6
CDR3 DNA: TGTGCCAGCAGCCCCTCCTGGGGAAACCTGGATACGCAGTATTTT
CDR3 protein: CASSPSWGNLDTQYF

J gene: TRBJ2-3
CDR3 length: 16
D gene: TRBD2
clone size: -
V gene: TRBV7-9
CDR3 DNA: TGTGCCAGCAGCTTCTCATTGACTAGCGGGGGGGCCAGTCAGTATTTT
CDR3 protein: CASSFSLTSGGASQYF

J gene: TRBJ1-5
CDR3 length: 14
D gene: -
clone size: -
V gene: TRBV7-2
CDR3 DNA: TGTGCCAGCAGCCCCCACTCTTCTAATCAGCCCCAGCATTTT
CDR3 protein: CASSPHSSNQPQHF

J gene: TRBJ1-3
CDR3 length: 17
D gene: TRBD1
clone size: -
V gene: TRBV14
CDR3 DNA: TGTGCCAGCAGCCATATCCGGGACAGCGCCTCTGGAAACACCATATATTTT
CDR3 protein: CASSHIRDSASGNTIYF

J gene: TRBJ2-2
CDR3 length: 18
D gene: -
clone size: -
V gene: TRBV5-1
CDR3 DNA: TGCGCCAGCAGCTCCCCCAGGGGACACTCCTCAAGAACCGGGGAGCTGTTTTTT
CDR3 protein: CASSSPRGHSSRTGELFF

J gene: TRBJ2-3
CDR3 length: 12
D gene: -
clone size: once
V gene: TRBV9
CDR3 DNA: TGTGCCAGCACCCCCAGCGCAGATACGCAGTATTTT
CDR3 protein: CASTPSADTQYF

J gene: TRBJ2-5
CDR3 length: 14
D gene: -
clone size: -
V gene: TRBV4-1
CDR3 DNA: TGCGCCAGCAGCCCGGGGGGCGCCGTGGAGACCCAGTACTTC
CDR3 protein: CASSPGGAVETQYF

J gene: TRBJ1-2
CDR3 length: 14
D gene: -
clone size: few
V gene: TRBV5-4
CDR3 DNA: TGTGCCAGCAGCTTGACCTCAGGGTGGGGTGGCTACACCTTC
CDR3 protein: CASSLTSGWGGYTF

J gene: TRBJ1-5
CDR3 length: 13
D gene: -
clone size: -
V gene: TRBV3-1/TRBV3-2
CDR3 DNA: TGTGCCAGCAGCCAATCCGCCCGGCGGCCCCAGCATTTT
CDR3 protein: CASSQSARRPQHF

J gene: TRBJ2-4
CDR3 length: 14
D gene: TRBD1
clone size: -
V gene: TRBV6-2/TRBV6-3
CDR3 DNA: TGTGCCAGCAGCCCCGGGACAGGGGCGGACATTCAGTACTTC
CDR3 protein: CASSPGTGADIQYF

J gene: TRBJ2-7
CDR3 length: 17
D gene: TRBD2
clone size: -
V gene: TRBV7-6
CDR3 DNA: TGTGCCAGCACCCAAATGGGAGCGGGGGGCCGTTCGATGAAGCAGTACTTC
CDR3 protein: CASTQMGAGGRSMKQYF

J gene: TRBJ1-4
CDR3 length: 14
D gene: -
clone size: -
V gene: TRBV2
CDR3 DNA: TGTGCCAGCAAACGGGGGGAAGAGAGTGAAAAACTGTTTTTT
CDR3 protein: CASKRGEESEKLFF

J gene: TRBJ1-2
CDR3 length: 18
D gene: TRBD1
clone size: -
V gene: TRBV23-1
CDR3 DNA: TGCGCCAGCAGTCCCTTGGGGGGGAGGTTGACAGGGAACTATGGCTACACCTTC
CDR3 protein: CASSPLGGRLTGNYGYTF

J gene: TRBJ1-2
CDR3 length: 11
D gene: -
clone size: once
V gene: TRBV12-3/TRBV12-4
CDR3 DNA: TGTGCCAGCAGTTCCGGCTATGGCTACACCTTC
CDR3 protein: CASSSGYGYTF

J gene: TRBJ1-6
CDR3 length: 15
D gene: TRBD1
clone size: once
V gene: TRBV18
CDR3 DNA: TGTGCCAGCTCACCACCGACAGGGGGAAATTCACCCCTCCACTTT
CDR3 protein: CASSPPTGGNSPLHF

J gene: TRBJ2-7
CDR3 length: 12
D gene: -
clone size: -
V gene: TRBV15
CDR3 DNA: TGTGCCACCAAAGGAGACTCCTACGAGCAGTACTTC
CDR3 protein: CATKGDSYEQYF

J gene: TRBJ2-7
CDR3 length: 16
D gene: TRBD1
clone size: -
V gene: TRBV14
CDR3 DNA: TGTGCCAGCAGCCCTCGTTGGACAGGGGTGGGTGACGAGCAGTACTTC
CDR3 protein: CASSPRWTGVGDEQYF

J gene: TRBJ2-3
CDR3 length: 12
D gene: -
clone size: -
V gene: TRBV7-8
CDR3 DNA: TGTGCCAGCAGCTTCGGGGAGGCTACGCAGTATTTT
CDR3 protein: CASSFGEATQYF

J gene: TRBJ2-7
CDR3 length: 15
D gene: TRBD2
clone size: -
V gene: TRBV9
CDR3 DNA: TGTGCCAGCAGCCCCCGGACTAGAGGACGCTACGAGCAGTACTTC
CDR3 protein: CASSPRTRGRYEQYF

J gene: TRBJ2-2
CDR3 length: 17
D gene: TRBD1
clone size: -
V gene: TRBV5-1
CDR3 DNA: TGCGCCAGCAGCGCTGGGCCCCGGGACAGGAACACCGGGGAGCTGTTTTTT
CDR3 protein: CASSAGPRDRNTGELFF

J gene: TRBJ2-5
CDR3 length: 17
D gene: TRBD1
clone size: -
V gene: TRBV19
CDR3 DNA: TGTGCCAGTAGTATAGTCCGCGGGACAGGGTTTCAAGAGACCCAGTACTTC
CDR3 protein: CASSIVRGTGFQETQYF

J gene: TRBJ2-3
CDR3 length: 16
D gene: TRBD2
clone size: -
V gene: TRBV10-3
CDR3 DNA: TGTGCCATCGGTTCCAGCGGGGACTTTGGTACAGATACGCAGTATTTT
CDR3 protein: CAIGSSGDFGTDTQYF

J gene: TRBJ1-2
CDR3 length: 15
D gene: -
clone size: -
V gene: TRBV18
CDR3 DNA: TGTGCCAGCTCCTACAACAGTGAACGACACTATGGCTACACCTTC
CDR3 protein: CASSYNSERHYGYTF

J gene: TRBJ2-5
CDR3 length: 17
D gene: -
clone size: -
V gene: TRBV21-1
CDR3 DNA: TGTGCCAGCAGCTTCCGTATAGCGGGAGGGGCTGGAGAGACCCAGTACTTC
CDR3 protein: CASSFRIAGGAGETQYF

J gene: TRBJ1-3
CDR3 length: 16
D gene: TRBD1
clone size: once
V gene: TRBV16
CDR3 DNA: TGTGCCAGCAGCCAATCGGGACAGGGAGCTGGAAACACCATATATTTT
CDR3 protein: CASSQSGQGAGNTIYF

J gene: TRBJ2-5
CDR3 length: 13
D gene: TRBD1
clone size: -
V gene: TRBV13
CDR3 DNA: TGTGCCAGCAGCCGGGGACAGTCAGAGACCCAGTACTTC
CDR3 protein: CASSRGQSETQYF

J gene: TRBJ1-6
CDR3 length: 16
D gene: -
clone size: -
V gene: TRBV18
CDR3 DNA: TGTGCCAGCTCAATCTCCAGTGGTGCTGAGGATTCACCCCTCCACTTT
CDR3 protein: CASSISSGAEDSPLHF

J gene: TRBJ1-3
CDR3 length: 16
D gene: TRBD1
clone size: once
V gene: TRBV9
CDR3 DNA: TGTGCCAGCAGCGCTACCCAGGGGGCTACTGGAAACACCATATATTTT
CDR3 protein: CASSATQGATGNTIYF

J gene: TRBJ2-3
CDR3 length: 16
D gene: -
clone size: -
V gene: TRBV24-1
CDR3 DNA: TGTGCCACCAGTGGGCAGTCAGGGGTGACATCAGATACGCAGTATTTT
CDR3 protein: CATSGQSGVTSDTQYF

J gene: TRBJ1-1
CDR3 length: 15
D gene: -
clone size: -
V gene: TRBV5-5
CDR3 DNA: TGTGCCAGCAGCCGCCGGACCGAGATGAACACTGAAGCTTTCTTT
CDR3 protein: CASSRRTEMNTEAFF

J gene: TRBJ2-7
CDR3 length: 13
D gene: -
clone size: once
V gene: TRBV6-6
CDR3 DNA: TGTGCCAGCAGTACCCCCGGGGGCTACGAGCAGTACTTC
CDR3 protein: CASSTPGGYEQYF

J gene: TRBJ2-2
CDR3 length: 15
D gene: TRBD1
clone size: few
V gene: TRBV7-9
CDR3 DNA: TGTGCCAGCAGGCCCGGGACAGGGGCCGCCGGGGAGCTGTTTTTT
CDR3 protein: CASRPGTGAAGELFF

J gene: TRBJ1-1
CDR3 length: 13
D gene: TRBD1
clone size: -
V gene: TRBV5-4
CDR3 DNA: TGTGCCAGCAGCAGGGGGCTAGAGACTGAAGCTTTCTTT
CDR3 protein: CASSRGLETEAFF

J gene: TRBJ2-3
CDR3 length: 14
D gene: -
clone size: -
V gene: TRBV11-2
CDR3 DNA: TGTGCCAGCAGCCACGCCAGCCGCACAGATACGCAGTATTTT
CDR3 protein: CASSHASRTDTQYF

J gene: TRBJ1-5
CDR3 length: 13
D gene: -
clone size: -
V gene: TRBV18
CDR3 DNA: TGTGCCAGCTCCCAAGGGACCAGGGAGCCCCAGCATTTT
CDR3 protein: CASSQGTREPQHF

J gene: TRBJ2-7
CDR3 length: 13
D gene: -
clone size: -
V gene: TRBV5-1
CDR3 DNA: TGCGCCAGCAGCTCGGTTAGCTCCTACGAGCAGTACTTC
CDR3 protein: CASSSVSSYEQYF

J gene: TRBJ1-5
CDR3 length: 12
D gene: -
clone size: -
V gene: TRBV12-3/TRBV12-4
CDR3 DNA: TGTGCCAGCAGTTCCACGGGACTTGCCCAGCATTTT
CDR3 protein: CASSSTGLAQHF

J gene: TRBJ1-1
CDR3 length: 15
D gene: -
clone size: -
V gene: TRBV5-1
CDR3 DNA: TGCGCCAGCAGCTTGGCCGGTCAGGTGAACACTGAAGCTTTCTTT
CDR3 protein: CASSLAGQVNTEAFF

J gene: TRBJ2-7
CDR3 length: 10
D gene: -
clone size: -
V gene: TRBV20-1
CDR3 DNA: TGCAGTGCTAGTGAGGGGGAGCAGTACTTC
CDR3 protein: CSASEGEQYF

J gene: TRBJ1-2
CDR3 length: 15
D gene: -
clone size: -
V gene: TRBV25-1
CDR3 DNA: TGTGCCAGCAGTGAAGATTCGGGAACAAATGGTGGCTACACCTTC
CDR3 protein: CASSEDSGTNGGYTF

J gene: TRBJ1-5
CDR3 length: 14
D gene: -
clone size: -
V gene: TRBV3-1/TRBV3-2
CDR3 DNA: TGTGCCAGCAGCCAAGAGGAAGGGGATCAGCCCCAGCATTTT
CDR3 protein: CASSQEEGDQPQHF

J gene: TRBJ1-5
CDR3 length: 12
D gene: -
clone size: -
V gene: TRBV28
CDR3 DNA: TGTGCCAGCAGTTCCGGGACATTAACAGGGCATTTT
CDR3 protein: CASSSGTLTGHF

J gene: TRBJ1-2
CDR3 length: 14
D gene: TRBD1
clone size: -
V gene: TRBV19
CDR3 DNA: TGTGCCAGTAGTCCTGGACAGGGGGCCATTGGCTACACCTTC
CDR3 protein: CASSPGQGAIGYTF